One and the same sample provided the 3 T cell receptor beta chains below, sequenced in a study of early T cells in non-severe SARS-CoV-2 infection. TCRdb re-called the 5' RACE reads through MiXCR, storing one row per CDR3 protein. Altogether tens of thousands of distinct CDR3 sequences are present, roughly 4.5% being singletons, with the ten largest covering 5.9%. Material: whole blood. These receptors originate from an adult who was a healthcare worker with PCR-confirmed SARS-CoV-2 infection or an uninfected control (not recorded which).

This clonotype was picked up many times. The chain employs TRBV5-1 and TRBJ2-7; D is possibly TRBD1 (6 bases). The CDR3 extends over 16 amino acids. The V gene's germline CDR1 is SGHRS and CDR2 YFSETQ. V lost 0 bases to trimming and J lost 6 bases, with 19 bases between them. The CDR3 sequence is CASSLAFQGTTGEQYF. In nucleotides, the CDR3 is TGCGCCAGCAGCTTGGCCTTTCAGGGGACAACAGGCGAGCAGTACTTC.

This clonotype has more than one count but fewer than ten. This sequence joins TRBV10-3 and TRBJ2-7, with 9 nucleotides matching TRBD1. The CDR3 sequence is 14 residues long. Germline loops: CDR1 ENHRY, CDR2 SYGVKD. The V gene end was trimmed by 4 bases and the J gene end by 7 bases; junction bases not matched to a gene: 8. CDR3 DNA: TGTGCCATCAGTGGCGGACAGGGGTTATATGAGCAGTACTTC. It translates to CAISGGQGLYEQYF.

This clonotype was observed at least ten times. The gene calls are TRBV13 and TRBJ2-1, with 12 bases aligning to TRBD1. V lost 0 bases and J lost 5; bases outside the gene matches: 2. This CDR3 region has 16 residues. Germline V gene data show CDR1 as PRHDT and CDR2 as FYEKMQ (reference sequence). In nucleotides, the CDR3 is TGTGCCAGCAGCTTAGGGGGACAGGGGGCGGACAATGAGCAGTTCTTC. Encoded protein: CASSLGGQGADNEQFF.